The 15 T cell receptor beta chains in this list originate from one sample, sequenced in a study of cytomegalovirus exposure and HLA in healthy donors. Primers for the PCR totalled 60 Vbeta and 13 Jbeta. The table came from immunoSEQ multiplex PCR; TCRdb's copy has only in-frame clones and leaves some out. The table shows about 140,000 clones, with 61% occurring only once. Material for sequencing was PBMCs. The receptors stem from a male donor in good health and CMV-seronegative.

CDR3 region: CASSLESGTGELFF. The CDR3 DNA is TGCGCCAGCAGCTTGGAATCGGGCACCGGGGAGCTGTTTTTT. The rearrangement links TRBV5-1 to TRBJ2-2; D not resolved. The CDR3 runs 14 residues. The germline CDR1 and CDR2 sequences are SGHRS and YFSETQ. Trimming cost V 0 bases and J 4 bases, with 7 bases left between them.

The chain joins TRBV11-3 to TRBJ1-1, with 8 nucleotides matching TRBD1. The CDR3 has 16 residues. CDR1 SGHNT and CDR2 YENEEA come from the germline V gene. Trimming cost V 4 bases and J 1 base; bases outside gene matches: 8. This CDR3 is CASSSHTGTGNTEAFF. For the CDR3, the DNA is TGTGCCAGCAGCTCCCACACCGGGACAGGGAACACTGAAGCTTTCTTT.

This clone was seen a single time. This chain uses TRBV4-1 with TRBJ2-1; D remains unclear. CDR3 length: 13 residues. Trimming shortened V by 2 bases and J by 3 bases, and 5 bases separated the two germline ends. Germline V gene lookup returns CDR1 MGHRA and CDR2 YSYEKL. The CDR3 coding sequence is TGCGCCAGCAGCCAATTTTACTACAATGAGCAGTTCTTC. It codes for CASSQFYYNEQFF.

This chain connects TRBV7-3 to TRBJ2-2; D uncertain. Looked up from germline, CDR1 is SGHTA and CDR2 is FQGTGA. The ends were cut back, 5 bases at V and 4 bases at J, with 17 bases in the middle. CDR3 length: 16 residues. In DNA form, the CDR3 reads TGTGCCAGCAGCCCCACTTGGCTGTCGGGCACCGGGGAGCTGTTTTTT. This sequence encodes CASSPTWLSGTGELFF.

This clone was observed a few times. This chain's CDR3 is CASSVQGPSGETQYF. The CDR3, as DNA: TGTGCCAGCAGCGTGCAGGGACCTAGCGGAGAGACCCAGTACTTC. V and J are TRBV5-4 and TRBJ2-5, with 7 bases that match TRBD2. Germline V gene lookup returns CDR1 SGHNT and CDR2 YYREEE (reference sequence). The CDR3 is 15 amino acids. V was clipped by 4 bases and J by 4 bases; unmatched bases: 10.

V gene TRBV6-1 combines with J gene TRBJ1-5; possible D gene TRBD1, 5 bases. Germline CDR1 and CDR2: MNHNS and SASEGT. The CDR3 is 16 residues long. V shed 1 base and J shed 3 bases, with 13 bases lying between them. The CDR3 sequence: CASSEGGGWFNQPQHF. CDR3 DNA sequence: TGTGCCAGCAGTGAAGGGGGGGGGTGGTTCAATCAGCCCCAGCATTTT.

V is TRBV2 and J is TRBJ1-1, with D uncertain. Trimming took off 2 bases at V and 0 bases at J, with 7 bases between the two ends. There are 14 residues in the CDR3. In germline, CDR1 is SNHLY, CDR2 FYNNEI. This CDR3 reads CASSETYMNTEAFF. In DNA form, the CDR3 reads TGTGCCAGCAGTGAAACATACATGAACACTGAAGCTTTCTTT. The whole variable domain, filled in from reference TRBV2 and TRBJ1-1, reads EPEVTQTPSHQVTQMGQEVILRCVPISNHLYFYWYRQILGQKVEFLVSFYNNEISEKSEIFDDQFSVERPDGSNFTLKIRSTKLEDSAMYFCASSETYMNTEAFFGQGTRLTVV.

The V call is TRBV10-3, the J call TRBJ2-7; 9 bases align to TRBD1. Germline V gene data show CDR1 as ENHRY and CDR2 as SYGVKD. V shed 6 bases, J shed 2 bases, and the junction held 2 bases outside the gene matches. The CDR3 extends over 13 amino acids. The CDR3 bases are TGTGCCATCAGCCGGGACAGGGCCTACGAGCAGTACTTC. Its translation: CAISRDRAYEQYF.

The chain is built from TRBV2 and TRBJ1-4, with D possibly matching TRBD1 (6 bases). V lost 4 bases and J lost 13, with 22 bases in between. The CDR3 runs to 15 residues. Germline CDR1 SNHLY, CDR2 FYNNEI. The CDR3 nucleotides are TGTGCCAGCAGTGCTCTACAGGGTTTGGTTGCCGCACTGTTTTTT. Its protein product is CASSALQGLVAALFF.

CDR3 amino acids: CATFKPGYEGIQYF. In DNA, the CDR3 is TGTGCCACCTTTAAGCCAGGGTACGAAGGCATTCAGTACTTC. The chain links TRBV15 to TRBJ2-4; a weak D match, TRBD1 (5 bases). CDR3 size: 14 residues. Germline-derived CDR1 and CDR2 are LNHNV and YYDKDF (reference sequence). V lost 8 bases, J lost 9 bases, and 20 bases lay in between. Looking up the rest from reference TRBV15 and TRBJ2-4 gives the full variable domain: DAMVIQNPRYQVTQFGKPVTLSCSQTLNHNVMYWYQQKSSQAPKLLFHYYDKDFNNEADTPDNFQSRRPNTSFCFLDIRSPGLGDTAMYLCATFKPGYEGIQYFGAGTRLSVL.

The gene calls are TRBV11-2 and TRBJ1-4, with 7 positions matching TRBD1. This CDR3 is built from 14 residues. V lost 4 bases and J lost 5; bases outside the gene matches: 4. The germline V gene encodes CDR1 SGHAT and CDR2 FQNNGV. The CDR3: CASSWGQLNEKLFF. The CDR3 nucleotides read TGTGCCAGCAGCTGGGGACAGCTCAATGAAAAACTGTTTTTT.

The V and J genes are TRBV30 and TRBJ1-1, with D possibly TRBD1 on 6 matching bases. Germline CDR1 and CDR2: GTSNPN and SVGIG (reference sequence). The CDR3 is made up of 13 amino acids. V was clipped by 1 base and J by 6 bases, with 12 bases between them. This CDR3 reads CAWSGSGEAEAFF. Here the CDR3 DNA reads TGTGCCTGGAGTGGGTCAGGGGAAGCTGAAGCTTTCTTT.

CDR3 in DNA: TGTGCTAGTGGTTTGGTACCTTTTATATCCACAGGGAGTACAACTAATGAAAAACTGTTTTTT. Residues: CASGLVPFISTGSTTNEKLFF. The chain employs TRBV12-5 and TRBJ1-4, with D tentatively TRBD1 (6 bases). Germline CDR1 LGHNT, CDR2 FRNRAP. Trimming removed 0 bases from V and 0 bases from J, with 23 bases in between. This CDR3 has 21 amino acids.

The CDR3 here is CAWTSGRETQYF. The DNA of the CDR3 is TGTGCCTGGACCAGCGGTCGAGAGACCCAGTACTTC. The chain carries TRBV30 and TRBJ2-5, with D perhaps TRBD2 (5 bases). The germline V and J ends were trimmed by 4 bases and 4 bases, with 10 bases remaining between them. Germline values: CDR1 GTSNPN, CDR2 SVGIG (reference sequence). The CDR3 extends over 12 amino acids.

The V gene is TRBV7-9, the J gene TRBJ1-5; D perhaps matches TRBD1 (5 bases). Germline V CDR1 and CDR2: SEHNR, FQNEAQ (reference sequence). This CDR3 has 16 amino acids. V lost 0 bases, J lost 2 bases, and 11 bases lay in between. This CDR3 is CASSLARPGGNQPQHF. The CDR3 bases are TGTGCCAGCAGCTTAGCGCGTCCGGGGGGCAATCAGCCCCAGCATTTT.